This T cell receptor (beta chain) was sequenced in a study of shared clonotypes between healthy human individuals (dated by TCRdb to 2018 to 2020). Regarding the complete study: The cohort comprised a couple of women and a few men aged 18 to 49 years. To increase sequencing depth and limit assay-specific biases, TCR repertoire library preparation and sequencing were carried out by different laboratories using diverse techniques. Per donor, leukapheresis produced somewhere between about 0.9 and 10 billion PBMCs. For each donor, CD4 naive and CD4 memory were each run on three plates, CD8 naive on two plates, and CD8 memory on one plate. To estimate repertoire size and how much clonotypes are shared between individuals, the study performed deep sequencing of blood TCR repertoires from five healthy adults. The paper's findings and limits, for the study overall: Compared with non-shared clonotypes, the clonotypes found in all four sorted-subset donors had higher generation probabilities. Pairwise subsampling led to the expectation that sequencing depth would affect the degree of clonotype sharing among donors. Even with the large sequencing depth, rarefaction of the sorted-subset datasets indicated that sequencing was incomplete. Across a handful of donors, around 5% of naive CD4, 3% to 3.5% of naive CD8, 2.3% of memory CD4, and 0.4% to 0.45% of memory CD8 clonotypes were shared. Sampling was restricted to blood, and TCR repertoires in tissue are likely to differ from TCR repertoires in blood. The genetic and exposure-history diversity represented was limited by the small number of donors. Estimated clonotype richness was generally larger for naive than for memory subsets.

Donors were healthy HIV-negative adults with no recently reported acute infections or vaccinations. Every donor was a Caucasian adult living in Nashville, Tennessee, USA. Magnetic negative selection was used to enrich CD4+ T cells, after which naive cells were positively selected on CD45RA and the negative fraction became the memory subset. Blood was collected by leukapheresis, and PBMCs were isolated by Ficoll-Histopaque density gradient centrifugation and then cryopreserved in liquid nitrogen vapor phase. Purity and quantity of every magnetically sorted T cell population were checked by analytical flow cytometry. Genomic DNA was isolated from each sorted fraction and quantified by UV absorbance on a Nanodrop 2000c. Points on this clone: Its antigen is not yet known. Base qualities were left out, and no much larger clone turns up one base away.

Between the V and J ends, shortened by 4 bases and 7 bases respectively, the junction contains 16 bases. Inclusive of the bounding cysteine and phenylalanine, the CDR3 is 13 residues long. Solely the CDR3 DNA is kept, with 39 bases framed from the first base. Sequences SQVTM (CDR1) and ANQGSEA (CDR2) are obtained from the germline V gene. Using the deep immunoSEQ assay, multiplex PCR amplified TCR CDR3 regions from genomic DNA. Extracted genomic DNA from each cell subset was spread evenly across all wells of several immunoSEQ 96-well plates, with each plate serving as a replicate. For sorted subsets, roughly 200 ng genomic DNA, equal to approximately 30,000 T cell genomes, was loaded into each replicate PCR. The purified libraries were quantified using a Qubit 3.0 fluorometer, sized with a Bioanalyzer 2100, and then quantified again using the KAPA Library Quantification kit. Every immunoSEQ 96-well plate was sequenced on a separate single-read 150-cycle Illumina NextSeq 550 flow cell. The authors processed their data as follows. The immunoSEQ output contained only junctional sequences without quality scores, so filtering could not match that applied to full-length reads. To assign V/J genes and CDR3, sequences were annotated against IMGT germline references using PyIR, a Python wrapper for IgBLAST v1.9. Reads were filtered out if the reads had weak V/J assignments (E-value above 1e-6), no CDR3, stop codons, out-of-frame junctions, or ambiguous translated residues. V3J clonotypes were defined as sequences sharing the same inferred V gene, J gene, and CDR3 amino acid sequence. Percentage overlap between repertoires was calculated by dividing the number of shared unique clonotypes by the size of the smaller repertoire. RTK rarefaction, the Chao1 estimator, and Recon v2.1 estimates of unobserved clonotypes were used to assess repertoire richness. Generation probabilities for all TCRbeta clonotypes obtained by the gDNA method from a few donors were computed using OLGA. Sourced from immuneACCESS, this table was stored by TCRdb with only in-frame sequences that have V and J called. A share of the clones is absent; for the studies checked, an unresolved V gene accounts for under half, and the remainder has no known explanation. From that table come the V and J calls and clone size; the DNA was used to work out D and trimming. The sample data list some 980,000 clones, and approximately 80% of these were observed just once. The ten largest make up approximately 1.5% of the sample.

This clonotype was obtained from a man younger than 35 in good health. Sequenced input: memory CD4+ T cells sorted from blood. This specimen's cell subset or site label, interpreted: CD45RA-negative fraction. Rearrangement joined TRBV29-1 to TRBJ2-5; the D gene cannot be resolved reliably. The CDR3 protein is CSVVGSPHPTQYF. The DNA sequence is given as TGCAGCGTTGTCGGAAGTCCCCATCCGACCCAGTACTTC.